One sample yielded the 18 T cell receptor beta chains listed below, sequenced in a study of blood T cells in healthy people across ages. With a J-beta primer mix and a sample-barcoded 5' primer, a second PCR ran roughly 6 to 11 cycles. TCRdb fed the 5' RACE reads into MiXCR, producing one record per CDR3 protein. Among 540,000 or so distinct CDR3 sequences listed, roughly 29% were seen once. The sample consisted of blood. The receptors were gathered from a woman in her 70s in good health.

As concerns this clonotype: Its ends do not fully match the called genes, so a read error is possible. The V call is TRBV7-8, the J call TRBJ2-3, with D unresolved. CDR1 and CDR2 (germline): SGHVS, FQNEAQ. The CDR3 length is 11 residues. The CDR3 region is CAGSPSYTQYF. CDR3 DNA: TGTGCCGGCAGCCCCTCATATACGCAGTATTTT. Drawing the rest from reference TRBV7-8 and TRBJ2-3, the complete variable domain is GAGVSQSPRYKVAKRGQDVALRCDPISGHVSLFWYQQALGQGPEFLTYFQNEAQLDKSGLPSDRFFAERPEGSVSTLKIQRTQQEDSAVYLCAGSPSYTQYFGPGTRLTVL.

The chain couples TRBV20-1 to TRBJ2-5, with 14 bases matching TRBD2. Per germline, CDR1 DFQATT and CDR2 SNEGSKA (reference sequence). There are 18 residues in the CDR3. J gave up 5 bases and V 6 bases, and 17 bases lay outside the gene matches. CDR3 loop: CSAANTGTSGGSRETQYF. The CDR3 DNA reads TGCAGTGCAGCCAACACCGGGACTAGCGGGGGCTCCCGGGAGACCCAGTACTTC.

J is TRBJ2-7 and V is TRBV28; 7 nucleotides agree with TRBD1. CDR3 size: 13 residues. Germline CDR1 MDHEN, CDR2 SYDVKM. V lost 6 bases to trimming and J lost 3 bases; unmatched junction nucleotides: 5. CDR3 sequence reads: CASRTGLHYEQYF. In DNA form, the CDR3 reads TGTGCCAGCAGGACAGGGCTCCACTACGAGCAGTACTTC.

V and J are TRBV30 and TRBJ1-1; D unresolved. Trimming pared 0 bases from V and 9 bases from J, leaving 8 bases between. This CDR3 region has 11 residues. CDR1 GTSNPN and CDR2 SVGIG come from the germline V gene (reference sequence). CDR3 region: CAWSVKAQAFF. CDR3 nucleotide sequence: TGTGCCTGGAGTGTAAAAGCTCAAGCTTTCTTT.

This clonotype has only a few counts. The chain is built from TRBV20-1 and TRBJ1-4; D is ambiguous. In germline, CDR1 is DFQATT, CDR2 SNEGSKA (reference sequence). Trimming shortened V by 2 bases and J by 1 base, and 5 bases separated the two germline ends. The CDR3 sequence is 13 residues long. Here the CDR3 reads CSARRETNEKLFF. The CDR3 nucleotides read TGCAGTGCTAGACGGGAAACTAATGAAAAACTGTTTTTT.

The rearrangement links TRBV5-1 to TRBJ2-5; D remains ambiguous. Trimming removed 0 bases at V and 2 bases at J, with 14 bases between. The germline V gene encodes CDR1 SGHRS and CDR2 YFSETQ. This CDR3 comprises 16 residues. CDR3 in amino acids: CASSLDGRALQETQYF. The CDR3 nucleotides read TGCGCCAGCAGCTTGGATGGCAGAGCTCTGCAAGAGACCCAGTACTTC.

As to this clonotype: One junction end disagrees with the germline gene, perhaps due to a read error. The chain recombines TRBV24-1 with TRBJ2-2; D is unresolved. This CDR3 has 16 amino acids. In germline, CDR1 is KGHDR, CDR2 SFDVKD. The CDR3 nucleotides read TGTGCCGCCAGTGATCCTCCTAGGGCCCCCACCGGGGAGCTGTTTTTT. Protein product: CAASDPPRAPTGELFF.

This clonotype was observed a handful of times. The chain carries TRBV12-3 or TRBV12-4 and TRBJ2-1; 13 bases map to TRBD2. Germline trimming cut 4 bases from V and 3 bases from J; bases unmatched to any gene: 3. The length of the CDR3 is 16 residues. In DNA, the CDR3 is TGTGCCAGCAGTTCCCGGACTAGCGGGGGCTACAATGAGCAGTTCTTC. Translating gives CASSSRTSGGYNEQFF.

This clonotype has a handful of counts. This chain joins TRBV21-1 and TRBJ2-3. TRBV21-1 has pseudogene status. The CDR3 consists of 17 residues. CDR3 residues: CASSKWELLTSTDTQYF. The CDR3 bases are TGTGCCAGCAGCAAATGGGAACTACTTACTAGCACAGATACGCAGTATTTT.

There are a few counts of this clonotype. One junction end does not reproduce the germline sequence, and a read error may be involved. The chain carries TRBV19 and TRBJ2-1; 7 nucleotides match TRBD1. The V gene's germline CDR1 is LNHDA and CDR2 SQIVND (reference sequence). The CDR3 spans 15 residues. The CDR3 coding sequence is TGTGCCAGCACTCATAAGGGGGCCCCCTACAATGAGCAGCTCTTC. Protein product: CASTHKGAPYNEQLF.

The CDR3 loop is CASSFGQGLLLEQYF. CDR3 coding DNA: TGTGCCAGCTCATTCGGACAGGGCTTACTCCTCGAGCAGTACTTC. This rearrangement joins TRBV18 to TRBJ2-1, with 8 bases lining up with TRBD1. The J call may be mistaken, given a closer DNA end match to TRBJ2-7. Looked up from germline, CDR1 is KGHSH and CDR2 is LQKENI. CDR3 length equals 15 residues.

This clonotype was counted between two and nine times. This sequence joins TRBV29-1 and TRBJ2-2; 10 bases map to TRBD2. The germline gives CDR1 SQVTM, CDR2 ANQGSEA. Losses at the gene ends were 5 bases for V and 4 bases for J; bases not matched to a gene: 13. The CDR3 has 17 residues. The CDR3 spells CSVSGSGGQLLTGELFF. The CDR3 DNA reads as TGCAGCGTTTCGGGTAGCGGGGGGCAATTACTCACCGGGGAGCTGTTTTTT.

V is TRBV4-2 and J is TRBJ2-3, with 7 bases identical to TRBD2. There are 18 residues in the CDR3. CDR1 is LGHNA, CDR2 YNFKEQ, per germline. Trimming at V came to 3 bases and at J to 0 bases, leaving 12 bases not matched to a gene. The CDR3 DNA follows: TGTGCCAGCAGCCAGGGGCCAGCGGGGACCATCAGCACAGATACGCAGTATTTT. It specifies CASSQGPAGTISTDTQYF.

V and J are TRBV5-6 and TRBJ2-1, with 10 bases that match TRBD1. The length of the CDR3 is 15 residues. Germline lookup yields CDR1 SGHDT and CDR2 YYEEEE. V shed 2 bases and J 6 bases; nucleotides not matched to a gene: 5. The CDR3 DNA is TGTGCCAGCAGCTTCCGGGACAGGGGTCCCAATGAGCAGTTCTTC. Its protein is CASSFRDRGPNEQFF.

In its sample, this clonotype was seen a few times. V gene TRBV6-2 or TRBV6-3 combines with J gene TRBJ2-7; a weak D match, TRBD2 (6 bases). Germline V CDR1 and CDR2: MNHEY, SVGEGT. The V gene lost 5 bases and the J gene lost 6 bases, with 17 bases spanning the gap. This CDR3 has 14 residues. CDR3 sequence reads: CASSRRLDQSEQYF. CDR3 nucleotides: TGTGCCAGCAGTCGCCGACTAGATCAGAGCGAGCAGTACTTC.

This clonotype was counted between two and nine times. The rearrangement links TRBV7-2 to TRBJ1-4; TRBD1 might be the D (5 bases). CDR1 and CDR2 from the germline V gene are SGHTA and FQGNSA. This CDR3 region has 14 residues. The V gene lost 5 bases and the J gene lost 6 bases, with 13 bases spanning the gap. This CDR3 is CASSTQGSDEKLFF. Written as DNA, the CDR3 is TGTGCCAGCAGCACCCAGGGATCGGATGAAAAACTGTTTTTT.

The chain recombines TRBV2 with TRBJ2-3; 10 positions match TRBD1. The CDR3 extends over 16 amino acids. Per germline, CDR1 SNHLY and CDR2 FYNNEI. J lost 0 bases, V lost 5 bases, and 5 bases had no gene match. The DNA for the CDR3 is TGTGCCAGCAGTAGACAGGGGGCACGGAGCACAGATACGCAGTATTTT. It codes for CASSRQGARSTDTQYF.

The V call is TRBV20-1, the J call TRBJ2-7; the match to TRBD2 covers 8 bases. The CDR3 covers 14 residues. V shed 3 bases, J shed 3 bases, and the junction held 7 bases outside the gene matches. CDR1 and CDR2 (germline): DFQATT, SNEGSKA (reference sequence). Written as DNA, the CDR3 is TGCAGTGCTAGTCCCAGCGGGAGTCTCTACGAGCAGTACTTC. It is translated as CSASPSGSLYEQYF.